The clone carrying this TCR beta chain was picked up many times. With 0 bases removed from V and 4 bases from J, the gap between germline ends came to 10 bases. The CDR3 length is 14 residues. Germline V lookup: CDR1 DFQATT, CDR2 SNEGSKA (reference sequence). This entry is derived from a study of T-cell reconstitution after alpha-beta-depleted transplantation in children. Unique molecular identifiers were built into the TCRbeta library. TCRdb analysed the PCR reads with MiXCR anew, one entry per CDR3 protein. The repertoire includes around 400,000 distinct CDR3 sequences, around 21% of them detected once, and 3% to 4.5% sits in the top ten.

This sequence originates from a human donor who donated a stem cell graft to a child with acute myeloid leukemia. The chain recombines TRBV20-1 with TRBJ2-1; D is undetermined. The material sequenced was PBMCs from the stem cell graft donor, taken from the stem cell graft. In DNA, the CDR3 is TGCAGTGCTAGAGACCAAGGCTTATACAATGAGCAGTTCTTC. Amino acid sequence: CSARDQGLYNEQFF.